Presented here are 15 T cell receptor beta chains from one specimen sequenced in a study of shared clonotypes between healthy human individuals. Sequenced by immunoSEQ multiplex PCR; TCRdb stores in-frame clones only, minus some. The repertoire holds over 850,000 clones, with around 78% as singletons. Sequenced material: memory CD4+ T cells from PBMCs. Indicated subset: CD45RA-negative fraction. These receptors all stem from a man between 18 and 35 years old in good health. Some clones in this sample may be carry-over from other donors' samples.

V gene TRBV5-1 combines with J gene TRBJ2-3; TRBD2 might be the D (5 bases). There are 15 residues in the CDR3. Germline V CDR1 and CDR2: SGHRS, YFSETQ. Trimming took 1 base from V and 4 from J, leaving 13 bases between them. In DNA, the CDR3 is TGCGCCAGCAGCTTGATGGTCGGGATCCCAGATACGCAGTATTTT. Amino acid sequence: CASSLMVGIPDTQYF. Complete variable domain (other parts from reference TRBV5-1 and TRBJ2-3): KAGVTQTPRYLIKTRGQQVTLSCSPISGHRSVSWYQQTPGQGLQFLFEYFSETQRNKGNFPGRFSGRQFSNSRSEMNVSTLELGDSALYLCASSLMVGIPDTQYFGPGTRLTVL.

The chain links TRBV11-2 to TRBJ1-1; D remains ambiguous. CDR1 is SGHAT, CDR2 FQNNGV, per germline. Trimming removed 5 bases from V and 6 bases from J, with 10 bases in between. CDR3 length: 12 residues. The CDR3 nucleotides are TGTGCCAGCAGCCCCAGACGGTCTGAAGCTTTCTTT. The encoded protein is CASSPRRSEAFF.

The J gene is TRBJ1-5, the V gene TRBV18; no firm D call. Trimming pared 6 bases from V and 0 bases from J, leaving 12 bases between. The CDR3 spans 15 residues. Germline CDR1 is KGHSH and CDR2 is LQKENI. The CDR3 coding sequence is TGTGCCAGCTCCTCTGAGGCGTATAGCAATCAGCCCCAGCATTTT. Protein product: CASSSEAYSNQPQHF.

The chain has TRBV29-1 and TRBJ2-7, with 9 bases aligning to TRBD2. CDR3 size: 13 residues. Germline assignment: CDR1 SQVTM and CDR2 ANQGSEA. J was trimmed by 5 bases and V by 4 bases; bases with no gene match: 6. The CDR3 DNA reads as TGCAGCGTTGTAACCAGCGGGAGGCACGAGCAGTACTTC. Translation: CSVVTSGRHEQYF.

CDR3 sequence reads: CASSRDRVGEKLFF. The CDR3 DNA is TGTGCCAGCAGTCGGGACAGGGTCGGTGAAAAACTGTTTTTT. J is TRBJ1-4 and V is TRBV5-6, with 9 bases matching TRBD1. This CDR3 comprises 14 residues. V shed 5 bases and J 7 bases; nucleotides not matched to a gene: 6. CDR1 is SGHDT, CDR2 YYEEEE, per germline.

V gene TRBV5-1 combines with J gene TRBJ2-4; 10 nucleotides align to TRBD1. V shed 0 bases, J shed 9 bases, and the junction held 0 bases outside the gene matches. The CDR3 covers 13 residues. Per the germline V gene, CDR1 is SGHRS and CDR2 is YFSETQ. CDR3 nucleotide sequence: TGCGCCAGCAGCTTGGGGACAGGGGGCATTCAGTACTTC. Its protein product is CASSLGTGGIQYF.

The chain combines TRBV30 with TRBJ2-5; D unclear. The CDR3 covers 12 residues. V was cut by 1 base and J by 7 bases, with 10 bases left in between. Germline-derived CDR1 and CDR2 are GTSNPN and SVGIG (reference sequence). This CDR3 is CAWSEGFGTQYF. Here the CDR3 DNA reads TGTGCCTGGAGTGAAGGGTTTGGGACCCAGTACTTC.

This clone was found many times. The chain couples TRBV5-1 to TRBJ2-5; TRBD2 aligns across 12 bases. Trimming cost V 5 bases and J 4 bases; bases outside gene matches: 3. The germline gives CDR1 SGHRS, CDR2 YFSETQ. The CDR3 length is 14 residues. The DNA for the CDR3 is TGCGCCAGCAGGACTAGCGGGAGCCGAGAGACCCAGTACTTC. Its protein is CASRTSGSRETQYF.

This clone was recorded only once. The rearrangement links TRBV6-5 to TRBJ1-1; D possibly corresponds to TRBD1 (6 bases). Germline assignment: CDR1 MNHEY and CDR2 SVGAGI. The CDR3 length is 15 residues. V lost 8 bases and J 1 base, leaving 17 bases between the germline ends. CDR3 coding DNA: TGTGCCAGCCGGCGGGCGGGGGCGCAGAACACTGAAGCTTTCTTT. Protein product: CASRRAGAQNTEAFF.

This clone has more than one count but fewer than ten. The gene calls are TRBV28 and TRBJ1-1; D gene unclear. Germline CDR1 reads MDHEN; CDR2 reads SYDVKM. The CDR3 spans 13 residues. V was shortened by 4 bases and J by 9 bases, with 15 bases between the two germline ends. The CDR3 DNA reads TGTGCCAGCAGTTCCCCCTTAGGCTTGAAAGCTTTCTTT. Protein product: CASSSPLGLKAFF.

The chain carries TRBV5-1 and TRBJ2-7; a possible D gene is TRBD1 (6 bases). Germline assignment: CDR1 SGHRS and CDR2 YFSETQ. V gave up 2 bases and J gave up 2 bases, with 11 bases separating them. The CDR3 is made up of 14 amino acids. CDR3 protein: CASSFRDMTYEQYF. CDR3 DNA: TGCGCCAGCAGCTTTAGGGACATGACCTACGAGCAGTACTTC.

CDR3 sequence: CSATRGGGYTF. The CDR3 DNA reads as TGCAGCGCCACTCGGGGTGGCGGCTACACCTTC. The J gene is TRBJ1-2, the V gene TRBV29-1, with D uncertain. CDR1 is SQVTM and CDR2 is ANQGSEA in the germline V gene. The CDR3 loop spans 11 amino acids. V was clipped by 7 bases and J by 8 bases, with 14 bases between them.

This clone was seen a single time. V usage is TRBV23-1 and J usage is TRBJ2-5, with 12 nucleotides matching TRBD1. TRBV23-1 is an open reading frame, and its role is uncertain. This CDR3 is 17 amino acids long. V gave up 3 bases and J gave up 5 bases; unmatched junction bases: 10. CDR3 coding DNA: TGCGCCAGCAGTCATGAGAGGGACAGGGGGCGAGGCGAGACCCAGTACTTC. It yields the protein CASSHERDRGRGETQYF.

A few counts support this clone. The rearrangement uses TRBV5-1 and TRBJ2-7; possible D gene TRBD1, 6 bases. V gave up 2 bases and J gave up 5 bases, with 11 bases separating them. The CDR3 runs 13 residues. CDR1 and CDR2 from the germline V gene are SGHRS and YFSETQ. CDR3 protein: CASSFQGLNEQYF. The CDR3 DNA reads TGCGCCAGCAGCTTTCAGGGGTTGAACGAGCAGTACTTC.

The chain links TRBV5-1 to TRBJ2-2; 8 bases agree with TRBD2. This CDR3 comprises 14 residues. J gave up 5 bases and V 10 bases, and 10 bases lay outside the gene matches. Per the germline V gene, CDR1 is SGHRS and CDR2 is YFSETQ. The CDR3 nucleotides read TGCGCCGGGGAAGCGGGAGTGGATACCGGGGAGCTGTTTTTT. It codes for CAGEAGVDTGELFF.